The clone carrying this T cell receptor beta chain was picked up many times. Its antigen is unidentified. Unique molecular identifiers had been added to the TCR beta cDNA libraries. Roughly 500,000 cDNA molecules were obtained per 1 to 10 million input T cells. TCRdb re-called the PCR reads with MiXCR, one entry per CDR3 protein. Counted here are fewer than 850,000 distinct CDR3 sequences, 25% to 30% occurring once; the ten biggest clones make up more than 0.45%. The data were obtained in a study of post-analysis software for immune sequencing data. Study-wide findings and caveats: There were four or five TRBV segments more frequent in patients than controls, and TRBV5-6, TRBV5-1 and TRBV20-1 were among them. Samples prepared in the same batch strongly co-clustered by F measure.

Germline-derived CDR1 and CDR2 are MRHNA and SNTAGT. With 2 bases removed from V and 0 bases from J, the gap between germline ends came to 8 bases. CDR3 length: 15 amino acids. The specimen was blood. The V and J genes are TRBV6-4 and TRBJ2-1, with no clear D. This TCR was recovered from a girl between 5 and 17 years old with multiple sclerosis. CDR3 sequence: CASSDTADSYNEQFF. In DNA, the CDR3 is TGTGCCAGCAGTGACACAGCCGACTCCTACAATGAGCAGTTCTTC.